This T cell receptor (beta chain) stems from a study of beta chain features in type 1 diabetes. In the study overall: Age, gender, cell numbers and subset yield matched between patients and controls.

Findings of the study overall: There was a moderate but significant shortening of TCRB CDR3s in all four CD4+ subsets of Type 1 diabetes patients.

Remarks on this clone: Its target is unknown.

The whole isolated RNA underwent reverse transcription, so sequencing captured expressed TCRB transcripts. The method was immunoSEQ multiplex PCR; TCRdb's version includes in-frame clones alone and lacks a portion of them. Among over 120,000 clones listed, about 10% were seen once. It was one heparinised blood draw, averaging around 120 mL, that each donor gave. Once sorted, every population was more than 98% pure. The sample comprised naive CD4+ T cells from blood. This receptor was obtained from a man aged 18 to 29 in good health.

CDR3 in amino acids: CASSHELAGGVDEQFF. The CDR3 coding sequence is TGCGCCAGCAGCCACGAGCTAGCGGGGGGGGTCGATGAGCAGTTCTTC. The chain carries TRBV5-1 and TRBJ2-1; 12 bases line up with TRBD2. Unmatched junction bases numbered 10, after V lost 4 bases and J lost 8 bases. In germline, CDR1 is SGHRS, CDR2 YFSETQ. There are 16 residues in the CDR3.